One sample yielded the 29 T cell receptor beta chains listed below, sequenced in a study of blood T cell repertoires in COVID-19. The method was immunoSEQ multiplex PCR; TCRdb's version includes in-frame clones alone and lacks a portion of them. This sample has roughly 70,000 clones, with about nine tenths found just once. The sample comprised peripheral blood. The receptors here all came from a human donor in a cohort sampled during active COVID-19.

The chain has TRBV5-1 and TRBJ2-1; 11 bases match TRBD1. The junction had 20 bases not matched to a gene; V was cut back by 6 bases and J by 6 bases. The CDR3 is 19 amino acids. Germline CDR1 reads SGHRS; CDR2 reads YFSETQ. The chain's CDR3 is CASTSGTGGSLSTFNEQFF. In nucleotides, the CDR3 is TGCGCCAGCACCTCGGGGACAGGGGGGTCCCTCTCCACGTTCAATGAGCAGTTCTTC.

The chain couples TRBV6-1 to TRBJ1-5, with D possibly being TRBD1 (6 bases). This CDR3 has 18 residues. V was clipped by 3 bases and J by 3 bases, with 21 bases between them. The V gene's germline CDR1 is MNHNS and CDR2 SASEGT. The CDR3 spells CASSDSKGGAVDNQPQHF. CDR3 DNA: TGTGCCAGCAGTGATAGCAAAGGGGGGGCAGTGGACAATCAGCCCCAGCATTTT.

This clone showed up just a few times. V is TRBV11-2 and J is TRBJ1-5; 7 nucleotides agree with TRBD1. This CDR3 is 16 amino acids long. The germline V gene encodes CDR1 SGHAT and CDR2 FQNNGV. V gave up 5 bases and J gave up 4 bases; unmatched junction bases: 11. The CDR3 bases are TGTGCCAGCAGCGGTGGCACTGGGACAGCTAATCAGCCCCAGCATTTT. Its translation: CASSGGTGTANQPQHF.

The rearrangement uses TRBV4-1 and TRBJ2-7, with 7 bases that match TRBD2. Trimming took 0 bases from V and 6 from J; bases not matched to a gene: 2. The CDR3 contains 13 residues. The germline V gene has CDR1 MGHRA and CDR2 YSYEKL. The CDR3 here is CASSQDGRVEQYF. The DNA of the CDR3 is TGCGCCAGCAGCCAAGATGGGAGGGTCGAGCAGTACTTC.

The V call is TRBV19, the J call TRBJ2-3, with TRBD1 as a possible D gene (5 bases). Trimming pared 3 bases from V and 3 bases from J, leaving 10 bases between. The CDR3 is made up of 14 amino acids. Germline CDR1 LNHDA, CDR2 SQIVND (reference sequence). DNA for the CDR3: TGTGCCAGTAGTATGACAGATATTACAGATACGCAGTATTTT. This codes for CASSMTDITDTQYF. Looking up the rest from reference TRBV19 and TRBJ2-3 gives the full variable domain: DGGITQSPKYLFRKEGQNVTLSCEQNLNHDAMYWYRQDPGQGLRLIYYSQIVNDFQKGDIAEGYSVSREKKESFPLTVTSAQKNPTAFYLCASSMTDITDTQYFGPGTRLTVL.

The CDR3 sequence: CASSAGQGAFAGYTF. The CDR3 coding sequence is TGTGCCAGCAGCGCCGGACAGGGGGCGTTCGCTGGCTACACCTTC. V usage is TRBV7-8 and J usage is TRBJ1-2; 11 positions agree with TRBD1. V lost 5 bases and J lost 7; bases outside the gene matches: 9. This CDR3 contains 15 residues. Looked up from germline, CDR1 is SGHVS and CDR2 is FQNEAQ.

The table lists this clone with a count of one. The chain is built from TRBV6-6 and TRBJ2-1, with D perhaps TRBD2 (7 bases). This CDR3 is built from 14 residues. Per germline, CDR1 MNHNY and CDR2 SVGAGI (reference sequence). With 3 bases removed from V and 8 bases from J, the gap between germline ends came to 14 bases. DNA of the CDR3: TGTGCCAGCAGTTATGGCGGGGGCAGGGATGAGCAGTTCTTC. It encodes CASSYGGGRDEQFF.

In this sample, this clone turned up many times. This chain connects TRBV19 to TRBJ2-1, with TRBD2 identical over 11 bases. The germline V gene encodes CDR1 LNHDA and CDR2 SQIVND (reference sequence). With 5 bases clipped from V and 4 bases from J, the junction kept 4 bases outside the gene matches. The CDR3 runs to 15 residues. The CDR3 sequence: CASSWASGGYNEQFF. Written as DNA, the CDR3 is TGTGCCAGTAGTTGGGCTAGCGGGGGGTACAATGAGCAGTTCTTC.

CDR3 DNA sequence: TGCGCCAGCAGGGAGACTAACTATGGCTACACCTTC. It is translated as CASRETNYGYTF. V is TRBV5-1 and J is TRBJ1-2, with D hard to call. Germline CDR1 is SGHRS and CDR2 is YFSETQ. The ends were cut back, 5 bases at V and 0 bases at J, with 5 bases in the middle. This CDR3 has 12 residues.

In this sample, this clone turned up a few times. The CDR3 bases are TGTGCCAGCAGCCCCGGGGGAGGGGGCACAGATACGCAGTATTTT. This gives the protein CASSPGGGGTDTQYF. The chain couples TRBV11-3 to TRBJ2-3; 7 bases agree with TRBD2. Per the germline V gene, CDR1 is SGHNT and CDR2 is YENEEA. With 5 bases clipped from V and 1 base from J, the junction kept 6 bases outside the gene matches. The CDR3 is 15 amino acids.

This rearrangement joins TRBV2 to TRBJ2-1; tentative D call: TRBD2 (6 bases). Trimming removed 6 bases from V and 7 bases from J, with 13 bases in between. Per germline, CDR1 SNHLY and CDR2 FYNNEI. The CDR3 consists of 13 residues. The CDR3 loop reads CASSRDSVNEQFF. The CDR3, as DNA: TGTGCCAGCAGCCGGGACTCCGTGAATGAGCAGTTCTTC.

V is TRBV29-1 and J is TRBJ1-2; 7 bases are a match to TRBD1. After removal of 4 bases from V and 8 bases from J, the junction contained 10 bases not matched to a gene. The CDR3 length is 13 residues. CDR1 and CDR2 (germline): SQVTM, ANQGSEA. The CDR3 sequence is CSVAGDHRGGYTF. The CDR3 DNA follows: TGCAGCGTTGCCGGCGATCACAGGGGCGGCTACACCTTC.

The J gene is TRBJ1-1, the V gene TRBV5-4, with a weak D call TRBD1 (6 bases). Trimming removed 3 bases from V and 7 bases from J, with 16 bases in between. CDR3 length equals 14 residues. Germline CDR1 is SGHNT and CDR2 is YYREEE (reference sequence). DNA for the CDR3: TGTGCCAGCAGCTCCCCGCATGTAGGGGGTGAAGCTTTCTTT. Amino acid sequence: CASSSPHVGGEAFF.

The genes are TRBV5-4 and TRBJ2-5; possibly TRBD2 for D (6 bases). Trimming removed 3 bases from V and 5 bases from J, with 17 bases in between. The CDR3 runs 15 residues. Germline V gives CDR1 SGHNT, CDR2 YYREEE (reference sequence). DNA of the CDR3: TGTGCCAGCAGCTCAAAGACTAGTTCCGGGGAGACCCAGTACTTC. Translation: CASSSKTSSGETQYF.

The chain couples TRBV2 to TRBJ2-7; 7 nucleotides align to TRBD1. Looked up from germline, CDR1 is SNHLY and CDR2 is FYNNEI. J gave up 0 bases and V 4 bases, and 6 bases lay outside the gene matches. The CDR3 is 15 residues long. The CDR3 spells CASSVDRVSSYEQYF. The CDR3 bases are TGTGCCAGCAGTGTTGACAGGGTTAGCTCCTACGAGCAGTACTTC.

The chain couples TRBV9 to TRBJ2-3, with TRBD1 as a possible D gene (6 bases). From germline, CDR1 is SGDLS and CDR2 YYNGEE. The V end lost 4 bases, the J end lost 7 bases, and 19 bases lay between the germline ends. The CDR3 covers 15 residues. The CDR3 region is CASSQTEQGTHTQYF. CDR3 bases: TGTGCCAGCAGCCAAACGGAACAGGGAACCCATACGCAGTATTTT.

This clone was detected only once. V usage is TRBV28 and J usage is TRBJ2-1; 7 nucleotides agree with TRBD2. The CDR3 covers 16 residues. The germline V gene encodes CDR1 MDHEN and CDR2 SYDVKM. Losses at the gene ends were 2 bases for V and 3 bases for J; bases not matched to a gene: 7. CDR3 DNA: TGTGCCAGCAGTTTAAGCGCAGCGGGAAACTACAATGAGCAGTTCTTC. It is translated as CASSLSAAGNYNEQFF. Full variable domain (missing parts from reference TRBV28 and TRBJ2-1): DVKVTQSSRYLVKRTGEKVFLECVQDMDHENMFWYRQDPGLGLRLIYFSYDVKMKEKGDIPEGYSVSREKKERFSLILESASTNQTSMYLCASSLSAAGNYNEQFFGPGTRLTVL.

V and J are TRBV7-9 and TRBJ2-1, with D possibly TRBD2 on 7 matching bases. CDR3 length: 15 amino acids. Germline CDR1 reads SEHNR; CDR2 reads FQNEAQ (reference sequence). V lost 0 bases to trimming and J lost 6 bases, with 12 bases between them. The CDR3 here is CASSLAGGTINEQFF. CDR3 DNA sequence: TGTGCCAGCAGCTTAGCAGGGGGGACTATCAATGAGCAGTTCTTC.

J is TRBJ2-7 and V is TRBV10-2; 8 nucleotides match TRBD2. The CDR3 is 17 residues long. V shed 2 bases and J 9 bases; nucleotides not matched to a gene: 18. CDR1 is WSHSY and CDR2 is SAAADI in the germline V gene. The CDR3 coding sequence is TGCGCCAGCAGTGAGACGGTAGCGGGGAAACCCCGGGCAGGGCAGTACTTC. This sequence encodes CASSETVAGKPRAGQYF.

Note on this clone: Relative to the germline gene, one junction end is altered; a read error may explain this. The chain is built from TRBV5-5 and TRBJ2-2; 7 nucleotides align to TRBD1. In germline, CDR1 is SGHKS, CDR2 YYEKEE (reference sequence). The CDR3 has 14 residues. CDR3 sequence reads: CVSRDSWNTGELFF. The CDR3 coding sequence is TGTGTCAGCAGGGACAGTTGGAACACCGGGGAGCTGTTTTTT.

This clone was seen just once. For the CDR3, the DNA is TGTGCCAGCAGTGACGGGGGGACCTACAATGAGCAGTTCTTC. Encoded protein: CASSDGGTYNEQFF. V and J are TRBV6-4 and TRBJ2-1, with D maybe TRBD2 (6 bases). Germline lookup yields CDR1 MRHNA and CDR2 SNTAGT. The V and J ends lost 2 bases and 2 bases respectively, with 7 bases between them. The CDR3 is 14 residues long.

The V and J genes are TRBV5-1 and TRBJ1-2; TRBD1 matches 7 bases. Germline CDR1 reads SGHRS; CDR2 reads YFSETQ. The CDR3 is 15 residues long. Trimming took 4 bases from V and 6 from J; bases not matched to a gene: 12. CDR3 residues: CASSPGGQGDNGYTF. The CDR3 DNA sequence: TGCGCCAGCAGCCCCGGCGGGCAGGGGGATAATGGCTACACCTTC.

V and J are TRBV5-1 and TRBJ1-6, with D perhaps matching TRBD1 (6 bases). The V gene's germline CDR1 is SGHRS and CDR2 YFSETQ. V lost 0 bases to trimming and J lost 4 bases, with 11 bases between them. The CDR3 is 16 amino acids. CDR3 nucleotides: TGCGCCAGCAGCTTGGCTGGGACAAGGTATAATTCACCCCTCCACTTT. This sequence encodes CASSLAGTRYNSPLHF.

The CDR3 sequence: CASSLPGGVDTQYF. CDR3 nucleotides: TGCGCCAGCAGCTTGCCAGGGGGCGTTGATACGCAGTATTTT. The chain employs TRBV5-1 and TRBJ2-3, with TRBD1 identical over 8 bases. The J segment lost 6 bases and the V segment lost 1 base, leaving 4 bases of the junction unmatched. CDR1 and CDR2 from the germline V gene are SGHRS and YFSETQ. CDR3 length equals 14 residues.

The count of this clone is one. This chain joins TRBV12-5 and TRBJ2-1, with a weak D call TRBD2 (6 bases). V gave up 5 bases and J gave up 6 bases, with 35 bases separating them. CDR3 length: 21 amino acids. The V gene's germline CDR1 is LGHNT and CDR2 FRNRAP. CDR3 nucleotides: TGTGCTAGTGGTCCCTCTAAGAAAACGGGGGAATCCCACGCCCTTGGCAATGAGCAGTTCTTC. Encoded protein: CASGPSKKTGESHALGNEQFF. Supplemented by reference TRBV12-5 and TRBJ2-1, the full variable domain reads DARVTQTPRHKVTEMGQEVTMRCQPILGHNTVFWYRQTMMQGLELLAYFRNRAPLDDSGMPKDRFSAEMPDATLATLKIQPSEPRDSAVYFCASGPSKKTGESHALGNEQFFGPGTRLTVL.

This rearrangement joins TRBV10-1 to TRBJ2-3; 7 bases are shared with TRBD1. With V trimmed by 8 bases and J by 2 bases, 10 bases remained unmatched. The CDR3 consists of 15 residues. Looked up from germline, CDR1 is WNHNN and CDR2 is SYGVQD (reference sequence). The CDR3 nucleotides are TGCGCCAGCGCTATAGGGACAGCCAACACAGATACGCAGTATTTT. As protein: CASAIGTANTDTQYF.

This sequence joins TRBV5-1 and TRBJ2-3; possible D gene TRBD2, 6 bases. V gave up 0 bases and J gave up 1 base, with 9 bases separating them. The CDR3 totals 15 residues. CDR1 and CDR2 (germline): SGHRS, YFSETQ. CDR3 residues: CASSLAGVGTDTQYF. CDR3 sequence (DNA): TGCGCCAGCAGCTTGGCGGGGGTCGGCACAGATACGCAGTATTTT. Looking up the rest from reference TRBV5-1 and TRBJ2-3 gives the full variable domain: KAGVTQTPRYLIKTRGQQVTLSCSPISGHRSVSWYQQTPGQGLQFLFEYFSETQRNKGNFPGRFSGRQFSNSRSEMNVSTLELGDSALYLCASSLAGVGTDTQYFGPGTRLTVL.

DNA for the CDR3: TGTGCCTGGAGTAATTTAGGGGCCGGCACTGAAGCTTTCTTT. This gives the protein CAWSNLGAGTEAFF. This sequence joins TRBV30 and TRBJ1-1; maybe TRBD1 (5 bases). V was clipped by 2 bases and J by 4 bases, with 14 bases between them. The CDR3 length is 14 residues. Germline lookup yields CDR1 GTSNPN and CDR2 SVGIG (reference sequence).

V and J are TRBV9 and TRBJ2-3; a possible D gene is TRBD2 (5 bases). In germline, CDR1 is SGDLS, CDR2 YYNGEE. V lost 4 bases and J 0 bases, leaving 12 bases between the germline ends. The CDR3 runs to 15 residues. Here the CDR3 reads CASSPTSSSTDTQYF. The CDR3 DNA follows: TGTGCCAGCAGCCCCACTAGTTCTAGCACAGATACGCAGTATTTT.